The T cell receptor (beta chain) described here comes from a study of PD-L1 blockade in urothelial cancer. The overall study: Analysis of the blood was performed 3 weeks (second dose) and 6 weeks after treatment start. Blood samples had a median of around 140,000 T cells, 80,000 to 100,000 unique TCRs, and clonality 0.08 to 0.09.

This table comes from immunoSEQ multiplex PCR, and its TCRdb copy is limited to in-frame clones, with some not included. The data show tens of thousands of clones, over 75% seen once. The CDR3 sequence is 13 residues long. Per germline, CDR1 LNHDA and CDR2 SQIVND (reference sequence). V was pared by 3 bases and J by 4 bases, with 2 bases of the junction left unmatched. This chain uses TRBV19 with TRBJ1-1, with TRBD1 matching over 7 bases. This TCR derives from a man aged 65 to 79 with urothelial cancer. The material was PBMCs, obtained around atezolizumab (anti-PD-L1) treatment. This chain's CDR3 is CASSIRDSTEAFF. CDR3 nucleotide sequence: TGTGCCAGTAGTATTCGGGACAGCACTGAAGCTTTCTTT.